Detailed here is one T cell receptor (beta chain). Trimming pared 11 bases from V and 8 bases from J, leaving 9 bases between. The CDR3 contains 10 residues. Germline-derived CDR1 and CDR2 are LNHNV and YYDKDF (reference sequence). The source of the sample is a study of blood T cell repertoires in COVID-19. Some clones are missing from TCRdb's copy, which holds only in-frame ones; the method was immunoSEQ multiplex PCR. The sample lists around 310,000 clones; around 92% were seen once. The specimen sequenced was PBMCs or T cells enriched from blood (not recorded which). The chain has TRBV15 and TRBJ1-4, with D tentatively TRBD1 (5 bases). This receptor was obtained from a woman in her 30s who had recovered from COVID-19. The CDR3 DNA reads TGTGCCGCAGGGCAGGAAAAACTGTTTTTT. Translating it yields CAAGQEKLFF.